Below are 18 T cell receptor beta chains sequenced from a single sample in a study of blood T cell repertoires in COVID-19. Repertoires were generated with immunoSEQ multiplex PCR, while TCRdb's copy carries only in-frame clones and drops some. The sample has over 250,000 clones; more than 85% are singletons. The sequencing sample was made of peripheral blood. These receptors were taken from a person under 35 with COVID-19, enrolled during active disease.

The V call is TRBV18, the J call TRBJ2-3, with 7 nucleotides matching TRBD1. Germline V lookup: CDR1 KGHSH, CDR2 LQKENI. CDR3 size: 14 residues. J was trimmed by 5 bases and V by 3 bases; bases with no gene match: 5. This CDR3 reads CASSPTPGGDTQYF. DNA for the CDR3: TGTGCCAGCTCACCTACTCCAGGGGGAGATACGCAGTATTTT.

The V and J genes are TRBV28 and TRBJ2-7; D is perhaps TRBD2 (6 bases). The CDR3 is made up of 11 amino acids. Trimming left V 11 bases short and J 2 bases short, with 10 bases between. Germline lookup yields CDR1 MDHEN and CDR2 SYDVKM. The CDR3 nucleotides are TGTGCCGGGGGGACGACCTACGAGCAGTACTTC. Its protein product is CAGGTTYEQYF. Full variable domain (outside the CDR3, taken from reference TRBV28 and TRBJ2-7): DVKVTQSSRYLVKRTGEKVFLECVQDMDHENMFWYRQDPGLGLRLIYFSYDVKMKEKGDIPEGYSVSREKKERFSLILESASTNQTSMYLCAGGTTYEQYFGPGTRLTVT.

This chain joins TRBV10-3 and TRBJ1-1; TRBD1 agrees at 9 bases. The CDR3 is made up of 17 amino acids. Trimming removed 3 bases from V and 0 bases from J; junction bases left unmatched: 8. From germline, CDR1 is ENHRY and CDR2 SYGVKD. CDR3 coding DNA: TGTGCCATCAGTGATAGGGGGACAGGGCAAATGAACACTGAAGCTTTCTTT. Protein product: CAISDRGTGQMNTEAFF.

This clone was counted once. The chain recombines TRBV7-6 with TRBJ2-1; a possible D gene is TRBD1 (5 bases). V lost 5 bases and J lost 9, with 20 bases in between. Germline-derived CDR1 and CDR2 are SGHVS and FNYEAQ. The CDR3 is 15 amino acids. CDR3 amino acids: CASSNPYRHTTEQFF. The CDR3 nucleotides are TGTGCCAGCAGCAATCCTTACAGGCATACAACTGAGCAGTTCTTC.

This clone has just one count. This rearrangement joins TRBV5-6 to TRBJ2-7; a weak D match, TRBD1 (5 bases). Trimming pared 0 bases from V and 5 bases from J, leaving 12 bases between. The CDR3 consists of 14 residues. Germline lookup yields CDR1 SGHDT and CDR2 YYEEEE. CDR3 coding DNA: TGTGCCAGCAGCTTGGTCAGGGAAGTAAACGAGCAGTACTTC. This translates into CASSLVREVNEQYF.

The chain carries TRBV11-2 and TRBJ2-7; maybe TRBD1 (5 bases). Trimming took off 4 bases at V and 2 bases at J, with 12 bases between the two ends. The CDR3 has 14 amino acids. Per the germline V gene, CDR1 is SGHAT and CDR2 is FQNNGV. The CDR3, as DNA: TGTGCCAGCAGCTCCTCAGGGAACACCTACGAGCAGTACTTC. This sequence encodes CASSSSGNTYEQYF.

This clone was seen only once. The chain uses TRBV9 and TRBJ2-7; 13 bases are a match to TRBD2. Germline V CDR1 and CDR2: SGDLS, YYNGEE. The J segment lost 4 bases and the V segment lost 3 bases, leaving 1 base of the junction unmatched. The CDR3 runs to 14 residues. CDR3 nucleotide sequence: TGTGCCAGCAGCGCGACTAGCGGGAGGTACGAGCAGTACTTC. It codes for CASSATSGRYEQYF.

The CDR3 DNA reads TGTGCCAGCAGCCAAGTTTTGGGCCAGGGGGCCGGCGGGGAGCTGTTTTTT. It translates to CASSQVLGQGAGGELFF. The rearrangement links TRBV3-1 (or the pseudogene TRBV3-2) to TRBJ2-2; 8 bases agree with TRBD1. Per the germline V gene, CDR1 is LGHDT and CDR2 is YNNKEL (reference sequence). J gave up 7 bases and V 1 base, and 11 bases lay outside the gene matches. The CDR3 has 17 residues.

This sequence joins TRBV24-1 and TRBJ2-1; possible D gene TRBD2, 5 bases. This CDR3 contains 15 residues. The germline CDR1 and CDR2 sequences are KGHDR and SFDVKD. Deletions cut 3 bases from V and 7 bases from J, with 15 bases between. CDR3 region: CATSDTGKSRNEQFF. In nucleotides, the CDR3 is TGTGCCACCAGTGATACCGGGAAAAGCAGGAATGAGCAGTTCTTC.

This clone has only one observation. The chain is built from TRBV3-1 (or the pseudogene TRBV3-2) and TRBJ2-5; 10 bases align to TRBD2. The CDR3 sequence is 15 residues long. J gave up 3 bases and V 4 bases, and 5 bases lay outside the gene matches. Germline V gene sequence: CDR1 LGHDT, CDR2 YNNKEL (reference sequence). The CDR3, as DNA: TGTGCCAGCAGCCTTCTAGCGGGAGTCGAAGAGACCCAGTACTTC. This translates into CASSLLAGVEETQYF.

The chain combines TRBV5-6 with TRBJ2-5, with 8 positions matching TRBD2. Losses at the gene ends were 0 bases for V and 4 bases for J; bases not matched to a gene: 2. There are 14 residues in the CDR3. Germline-derived CDR1 and CDR2 are SGHDT and YYEEEE. CDR3 sequence: CASSLERGTETQYF. CDR3 DNA sequence: TGTGCCAGCAGCTTGGAGCGGGGGACAGAGACCCAGTACTTC.

The J gene is TRBJ2-7, the V gene TRBV6-5, with a possible D match to TRBD1 (5 bases). The CDR3 has 15 amino acids. V lost 6 bases and J lost 2, with 17 bases in between. The germline gives CDR1 MNHEY, CDR2 SVGAGI. The CDR3 coding sequence is TGTGCCAGCAGGATCCGCACGCAGGGCCCCTACGAGCAGTACTTC. This sequence encodes CASRIRTQGPYEQYF.

The chain recombines TRBV10-3 with TRBJ1-5, with 9 bases identical to TRBD1. Trimming removed 10 bases from V and 9 bases from J; junction bases left unmatched: 13. Per germline, CDR1 ENHRY and CDR2 SYGVKD. The CDR3 loop spans 14 amino acids. The CDR3 DNA reads as TGTGCCACCAGCGGGACAGGGATCGTTTGGCCCCAGCATTTT. It translates to CATSGTGIVWPQHF.

CDR3 sequence reads: CASSPRAGSPGLHYEKLFF. The DNA of the CDR3 is TGTGCCAGCAGCCCCAGGGCCGGGAGTCCGGGACTCCACTACGAAAAACTGTTTTTT. The rearrangement uses TRBV3-1 (or the pseudogene TRBV3-2) and TRBJ1-4, with D perhaps matching TRBD1 (5 bases). The CDR3 consists of 19 residues. V was shortened by 4 bases and J by 8 bases, with 29 bases between the two germline ends. CDR1 is LGHDT, CDR2 YNNKEL, per germline (reference sequence).

The chain couples TRBV12-3 or TRBV12-4 to TRBJ2-7, with D maybe TRBD1 (5 bases). The ends were cut back, 6 bases at V and 6 bases at J, with 12 bases in the middle. The CDR3 has 12 amino acids. In nucleotides, the CDR3 is TGTGCCAGCAGCTTGGGGCCTGGCGAGCAGTACTTC. It is translated as CASSLGPGEQYF.

V and J are TRBV28 and TRBJ2-7; 8 bases map to TRBD1. V shed 4 bases and J 4 bases; nucleotides not matched to a gene: 21. This CDR3 comprises 19 residues. The germline CDR1 and CDR2 sequences are MDHEN and SYDVKM. The CDR3 protein is CASSSVTGEGGAGRYEQYF. DNA for the CDR3: TGTGCCAGCAGTTCAGTGACAGGGGAAGGAGGGGCAGGTCGTTACGAGCAGTACTTC.

This clone was seen more than once but under ten times. This chain joins TRBV6-2 or TRBV6-3 and TRBJ2-2; 14 bases agree with TRBD2. Germline trimming cut 4 bases from V and 7 bases from J; bases unmatched to any gene: 5. CDR1 and CDR2 (germline): MNHEY, SVGEGT. This CDR3 spans 16 amino acids. The chain's CDR3 is CASSSGLAGGFGELFF. In nucleotides, the CDR3 is TGTGCCAGCAGTTCTGGACTAGCGGGAGGATTCGGGGAGCTGTTTTTT.

V and J are TRBV7-2 and TRBJ2-7; D ambiguous. The length of the CDR3 is 13 residues. Trimming stripped 1 base from V and 3 bases from J, with 7 bases between. Germline-derived CDR1 and CDR2 are SGHTA and FQGNSA. This CDR3 reads CASSLDPGYEQYF. The CDR3, as DNA: TGTGCCAGCAGCTTAGATCCCGGCTACGAGCAGTACTTC.